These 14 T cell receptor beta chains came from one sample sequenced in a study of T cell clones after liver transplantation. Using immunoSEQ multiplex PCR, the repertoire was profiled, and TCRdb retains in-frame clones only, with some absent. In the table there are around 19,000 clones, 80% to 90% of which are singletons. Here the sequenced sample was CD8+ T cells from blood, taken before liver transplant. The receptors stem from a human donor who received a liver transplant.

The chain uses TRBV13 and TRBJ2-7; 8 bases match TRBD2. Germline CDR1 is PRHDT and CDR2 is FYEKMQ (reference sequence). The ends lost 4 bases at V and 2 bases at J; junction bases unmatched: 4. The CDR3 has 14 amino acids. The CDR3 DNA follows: TGTGCCAGCAGCTCCAGCGGGAGTCCCTACGAGCAGTACTTC. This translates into CASSSSGSPYEQYF. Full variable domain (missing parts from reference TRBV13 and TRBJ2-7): AAGVIQSPRHLIKEKRETATLKCYPIPRHDTVYWYQQGPGQDPQFLISFYEKMQSDKGSIPDRFSAQQFSDYHSELNMSSLELGDSALYFCASSSSGSPYEQYFGPGTRLTVT.

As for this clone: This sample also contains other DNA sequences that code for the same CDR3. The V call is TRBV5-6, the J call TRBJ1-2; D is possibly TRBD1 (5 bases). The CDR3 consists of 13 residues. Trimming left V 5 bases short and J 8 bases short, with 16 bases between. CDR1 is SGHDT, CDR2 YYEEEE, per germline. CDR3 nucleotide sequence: TGTGCCAGCAGACCCACGGGGGGGTTCGGCTACACCTTC. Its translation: CASRPTGGFGYTF.

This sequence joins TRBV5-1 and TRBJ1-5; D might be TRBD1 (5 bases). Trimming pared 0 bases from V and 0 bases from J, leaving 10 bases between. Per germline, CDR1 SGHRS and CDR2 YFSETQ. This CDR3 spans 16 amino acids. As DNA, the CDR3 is TGCGCCAGCAGCTTGGGGGGCAGCCCTAGCAATCAGCCCCAGCATTTT. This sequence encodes CASSLGGSPSNQPQHF.

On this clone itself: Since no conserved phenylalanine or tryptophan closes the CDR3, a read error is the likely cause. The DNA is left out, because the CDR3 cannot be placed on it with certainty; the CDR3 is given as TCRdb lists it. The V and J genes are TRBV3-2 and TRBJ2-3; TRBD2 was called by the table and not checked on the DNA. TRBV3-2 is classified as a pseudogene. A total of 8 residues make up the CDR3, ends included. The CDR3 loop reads CASSQDSV.

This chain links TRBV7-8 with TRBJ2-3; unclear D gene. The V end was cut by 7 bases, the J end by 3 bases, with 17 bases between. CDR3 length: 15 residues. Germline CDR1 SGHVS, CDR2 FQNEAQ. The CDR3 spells CASTLRGLTTDTQYF. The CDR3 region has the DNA TGTGCCAGCACCCTGCGTGGGCTGACGACAGATACGCAGTATTTT.

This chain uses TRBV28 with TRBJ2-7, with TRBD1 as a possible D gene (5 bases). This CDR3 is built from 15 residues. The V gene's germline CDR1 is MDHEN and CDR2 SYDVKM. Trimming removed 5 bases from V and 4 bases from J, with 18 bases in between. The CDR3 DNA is TGTGCCAGCAGTCCCCCGGTGGGGCTGCTATACGAGCAGTACTTC. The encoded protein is CASSPPVGLLYEQYF.

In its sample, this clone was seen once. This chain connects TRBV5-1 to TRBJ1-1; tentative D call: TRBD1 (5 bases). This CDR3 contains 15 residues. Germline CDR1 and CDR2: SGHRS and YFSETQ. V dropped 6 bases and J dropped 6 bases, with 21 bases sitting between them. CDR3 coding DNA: TGCGCCAGCATCCCATGGGGGTCAGAGGCCTCTGAAGCTTTCTTT. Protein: CASIPWGSEASEAFF.

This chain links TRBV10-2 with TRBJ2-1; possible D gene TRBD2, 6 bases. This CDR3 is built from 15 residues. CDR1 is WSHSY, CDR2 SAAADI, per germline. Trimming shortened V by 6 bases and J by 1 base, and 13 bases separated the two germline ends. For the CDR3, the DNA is TGCGCCAGCAGGTTGGGCGGGACTTCCTACAATGAGCAGTTCTTC. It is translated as CASRLGGTSYNEQFF.

CDR3 amino acids: CASRNGRGYTF. For the CDR3, the DNA is TGTGCCAGCAGGAACGGGAGGGGCTACACCTTC. The chain has TRBV9 and TRBJ1-2; the D is unclear. This CDR3 region has 11 residues. The V end lost 5 bases, the J end lost 8 bases, and 10 bases lay between the germline ends. CDR1 is SGDLS, CDR2 YYNGEE, per germline.

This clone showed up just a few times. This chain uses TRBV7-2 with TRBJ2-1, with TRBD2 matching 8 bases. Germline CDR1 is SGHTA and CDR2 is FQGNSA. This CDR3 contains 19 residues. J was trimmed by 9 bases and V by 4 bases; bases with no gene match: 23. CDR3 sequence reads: CASSYQGPIAGRIPIEQFF. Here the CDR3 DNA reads TGTGCCAGCAGCTATCAGGGCCCGATAGCGGGGAGGATCCCAATTGAGCAGTTCTTC.

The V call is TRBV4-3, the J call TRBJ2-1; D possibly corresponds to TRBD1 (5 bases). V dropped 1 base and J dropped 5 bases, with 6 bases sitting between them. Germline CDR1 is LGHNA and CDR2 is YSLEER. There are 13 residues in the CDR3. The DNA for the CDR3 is TGCGCCAGCAGCCAAGCCAGGGACAATGAGCAGTTCTTC. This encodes CASSQARDNEQFF.

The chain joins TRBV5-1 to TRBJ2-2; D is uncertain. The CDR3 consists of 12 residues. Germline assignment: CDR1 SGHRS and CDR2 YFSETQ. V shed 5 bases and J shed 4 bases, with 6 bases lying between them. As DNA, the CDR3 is TGCGCCAGCAGGATTTTCACCGGGGAGCTGTTTTTT. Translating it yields CASRIFTGELFF. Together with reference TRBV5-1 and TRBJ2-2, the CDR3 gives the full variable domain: KAGVTQTPRYLIKTRGQQVTLSCSPISGHRSVSWYQQTPGQGLQFLFEYFSETQRNKGNFPGRFSGRQFSNSRSEMNVSTLELGDSALYLCASRIFTGELFFGEGSRLTVL.

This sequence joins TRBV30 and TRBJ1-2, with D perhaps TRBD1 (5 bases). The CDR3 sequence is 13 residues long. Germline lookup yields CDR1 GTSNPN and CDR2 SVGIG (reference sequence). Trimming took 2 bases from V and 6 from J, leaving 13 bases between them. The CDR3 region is CAWSMAGWDGYTF. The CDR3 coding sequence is TGTGCCTGGAGTATGGCAGGGTGGGATGGCTACACCTTC.

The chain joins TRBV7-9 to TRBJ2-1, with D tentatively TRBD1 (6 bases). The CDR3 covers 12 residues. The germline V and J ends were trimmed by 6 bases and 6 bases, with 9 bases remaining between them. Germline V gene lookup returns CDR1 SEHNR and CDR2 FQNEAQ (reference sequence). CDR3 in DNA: TGTGCCAGCAGTTCGGACAGCAATGAGCAGTTCTTC. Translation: CASSSDSNEQFF.